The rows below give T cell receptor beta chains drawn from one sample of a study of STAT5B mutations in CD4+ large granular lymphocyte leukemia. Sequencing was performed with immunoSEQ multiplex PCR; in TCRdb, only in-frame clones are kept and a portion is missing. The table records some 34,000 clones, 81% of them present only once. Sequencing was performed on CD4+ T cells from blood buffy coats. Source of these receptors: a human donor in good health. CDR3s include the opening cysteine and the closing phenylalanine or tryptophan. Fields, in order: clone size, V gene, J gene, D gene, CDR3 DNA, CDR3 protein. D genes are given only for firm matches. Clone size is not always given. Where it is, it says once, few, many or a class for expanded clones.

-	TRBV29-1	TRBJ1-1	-	TGCAGCGTTGAGCGGGTACTCGCCCCTGAAGCTTTCTTT	CSVERVLAPEAFF
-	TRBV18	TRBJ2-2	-	TGTGCCAGCAAAGACAGACACACCGGGGAGCTGTTTTTT	CASKDRHTGELFF
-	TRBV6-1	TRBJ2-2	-	TGTGCCAGCACCTCCCTCGCAGGTGGCGGGGAGCTGTTTTTT	CASTSLAGGGELFF
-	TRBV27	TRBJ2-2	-	TGTGCCAGCAGTTTAAGTCGCGGCACCGGGGAGCTGTTTTTT	CASSLSRGTGELFF
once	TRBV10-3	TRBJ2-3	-	TGTGCCTCCAGAGCAGGAGGGGCCACAGATACGCAGTATTTT	CASRAGGATDTQYF
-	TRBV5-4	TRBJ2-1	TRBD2	TGTGCCAGCAGCCCTGGGACTAGCGGGACGTACAATGAGCAGTTCTTC	CASSPGTSGTYNEQFF
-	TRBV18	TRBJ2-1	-	TGTGCCAGCTCACCACCGACAGCCTACTACAATGAGCAGTTCTTC	CASSPPTAYYNEQFF
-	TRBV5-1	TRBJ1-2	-	TGCGCCAGCAGCGAGGGACTGAACTATGGCTACACCTTC	CASSEGLNYGYTF
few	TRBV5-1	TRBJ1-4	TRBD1	TGCGCCAGCAGCACGGGACAGGGGGAAGGAAAACTGTTTTTT	CASSTGQGEGKLFF
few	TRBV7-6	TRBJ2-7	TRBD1	TGTGCCAGCAGCCAAGGGACAGGGGGCGGGCACGAGCAGTACTTC	CASSQGTGGGHEQYF
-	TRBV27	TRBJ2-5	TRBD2	TGTGCCAGCAGTTTTGGACTAGCGGGACACCAAGAGACCCAGTACTTC	CASSFGLAGHQETQYF
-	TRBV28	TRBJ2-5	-	TGTGCCAGCAGGCCAGCGGGTTACCAAGAGACCCAGTACTTC	CASRPAGYQETQYF
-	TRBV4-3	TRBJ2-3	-	TGCGCCAGCAGCCAAGGAGCGGGCCGCACAGATACGCAGTATTTT	CASSQGAGRTDTQYF
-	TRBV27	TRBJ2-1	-	TGTGCCAGCGCTGGAGGACTACCCGGGGATGAGCAGTTCTTC	CASAGGLPGDEQFF
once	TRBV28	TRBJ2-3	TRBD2	TGTGCCAGCAGTTCCCTAGCGGGAGTGATGGATACGCAGTATTTT	CASSSLAGVMDTQYF
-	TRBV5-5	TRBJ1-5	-	TGTGCCAGCAGCTTGGAGGCGGGCGGGATGCCCCAGCATTTT	CASSLEAGGMPQHF
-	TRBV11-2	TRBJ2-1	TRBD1	TGTGCCAGCAGCTTACGGACAGGTGACAATGAGCAGTTCTTC	CASSLRTGDNEQFF
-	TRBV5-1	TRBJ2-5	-	TGCGCCAGCAGCCTGGACAACCCTGAAGAGACCCAGTACTTC	CASSLDNPEETQYF
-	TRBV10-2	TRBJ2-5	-	TGCGCCAGCGGTTCAGCTAGGGGAGAGACCCAGTACTTC	CASGSARGETQYF
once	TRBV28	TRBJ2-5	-	TGTGCCAGCAGAGTACAGGAAGAGACCCAGTACTTC	CASRVQEETQYF
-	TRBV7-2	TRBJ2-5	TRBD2	TGTGCCAGCAGCTTTCTAGCGGGAGCACGGGAGACCCAGTACTTC	CASSFLAGARETQYF
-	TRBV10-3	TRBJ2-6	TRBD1	TGTGCCATCAGTGAGGGACAGGCCCAGCTCTCTGGGGCCAACGTCCTGACTTTC	CAISEGQAQLSGANVLTF
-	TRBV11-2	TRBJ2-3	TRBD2	TGTGCCAGCAGCCCGGGGGGAAGAGATACGCAGTATTTT	CASSPGGRDTQYF
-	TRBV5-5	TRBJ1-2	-	TGTGCCAGCAGCTTGGAGACCCTAGGCTACACCTTC	CASSLETLGYTF
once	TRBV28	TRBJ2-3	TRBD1	TGTGCCAGCAGTTTAGGGACAGGGATTTCAGATACGCAGTATTTT	CASSLGTGISDTQYF
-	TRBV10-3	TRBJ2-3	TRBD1	TGTGCCATCAAGGATGACAGGGGCACAGATACGCAGTATTTT	CAIKDDRGTDTQYF
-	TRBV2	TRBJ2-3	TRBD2	TGTGCCAGCGCCCTACTAGCGTTCACAGATACGCAGTATTTT	CASALLAFTDTQYF
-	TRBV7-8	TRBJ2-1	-	TGTGCCAGCAGCCGTGGACTATCAGAGTCCAATGAGCAGTTCTTC	CASSRGLSESNEQFF
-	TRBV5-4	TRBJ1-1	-	TGTGCCAGCAGCTCCGGGAGGGACACTGAAGCTTTCTTT	CASSSGRDTEAFF
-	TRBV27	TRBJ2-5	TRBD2	TGTGCCAGCAGTCAACTAGCGGGAGGAGAGACCCAGTACTTC	CASSQLAGGETQYF
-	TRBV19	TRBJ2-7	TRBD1	TGTGCCAGTAGTCTTGGACAGGTCTACGAGCAGTACTTC	CASSLGQVYEQYF
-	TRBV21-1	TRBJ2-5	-	TGTGCCAGCAGCAAGCGGGATACGAGAACGGAGACCCAGTACTTC	CASSKRDTRTETQYF
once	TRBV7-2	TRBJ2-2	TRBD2	TGTGCCAGCAGCTTCGCAGCGGGAAACACCGGGGAGCTGTTTTTT	CASSFAAGNTGELFF
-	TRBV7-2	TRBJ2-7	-	TGTGCCAGCAGCTTAGCCGGAGGGGCCCGGCGGGTCAGCTCCTACGAGCAGTACTTC	CASSLAGGARRVSSYEQYF
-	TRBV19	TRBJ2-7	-	TGTGCCAGTAGTATAGACCTAGCATACTACGAGCAGTACTTC	CASSIDLAYYEQYF
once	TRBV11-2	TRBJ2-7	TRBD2	TGTGCCAGCAGCCGGGGGGGGGCGGTTACCTACGAGCAGTACTTC	CASSRGGAVTYEQYF
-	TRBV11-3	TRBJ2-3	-	TGTGCCAGCAGCTTAGATGGTGGTTCCACAGATACGCAGTATTTT	CASSLDGGSTDTQYF